This T cell receptor beta chain was recorded in a study of tumour-infiltrating T cells in Burkitt lymphoma. As for the study in general: Productive clonality predicted overall and progression-free survival.

Generated by immunoSEQ multiplex PCR, the TCRdb table keeps only in-frame clones and is missing some. The table lists about 14,000 clones, around 30% of them singletons. The CDR3 is 18 amino acids. The germline CDR1 and CDR2 sequences are SGDLS and YYNGEE. V was cut by 4 bases and J by 0 bases, with 20 bases left in between. The TCR was taken from a human donor with diffuse large B-cell lymphoma. The sample taken for sequencing was tumor tissue. The rearrangement joins TRBV9 to TRBJ2-1, with D perhaps TRBD2 (6 bases). This CDR3 is CASSPLGTSIVSYNEQFF. CDR3 coding DNA: TGTGCCAGCAGCCCCCTCGGGACTTCAATTGTCTCCTACAATGAGCAGTTCTTC. Drawing the rest from reference TRBV9 and TRBJ2-1, the complete variable domain is DSGVTQTPKHLITATGQRVTLRCSPRSGDLSVYWYQQSLDQGLQFLIQYYNGEERAKGNILERFSAQQFPDLHSELNLSSLELGDSALYFCASSPLGTSIVSYNEQFFGPGTRLTVL.